This T cell receptor (beta chain) originates from a study of blood T cell repertoires in COVID-19. About the research overall: Specimens from acute and convalescent COVID-19 originated in the United States, Italy and Spain. The analysed material was cDNA or gDNA that came from T cells, B-cell-depleted T cells, or PBMCs.

Some clones are missing from TCRdb's copy, which holds only in-frame ones; the method was immunoSEQ multiplex PCR. The sample has 20,000 to 30,000 clones; 89% are singletons. The TCR sequence derives from a human donor in a cohort sampled during active COVID-19. The source material was peripheral blood.

The CDR3 sequence is CASSLTPDRGNEQFF. CDR3 DNA sequence: TGTGCCAGCTCACTAACCCCCGATCGAGGGAATGAGCAGTTCTTC. The gene calls are TRBV18 and TRBJ2-1, with a possible D match to TRBD2 (5 bases). The V gene's germline CDR1 is KGHSH and CDR2 LQKENI. V was clipped by 4 bases and J by 7 bases, with 17 bases between them. The CDR3 is 15 residues long.